This TCR beta chain was identified during a study of blood T cell repertoires in COVID-19. The overall study: Spain, Italy and the United States supplied samples that represented acute and convalescent COVID-19.

The ends lost 1 base at V and 5 bases at J; junction bases unmatched: 5. CDR3 length: 14 residues. Germline-derived CDR1 and CDR2 are SQVTM and ANQGSEA. The repertoire was sequenced with immunoSEQ multiplex PCR; TCRdb's copy has only in-frame clones and lacks some. The sample contains about 130,000 clones, roughly four fifths of which appear only once. This TCR came from a human donor in a cohort sampled during active COVID-19. The chain has TRBV29-1 and TRBJ1-1, with 9 positions matching TRBD1. The sequenced sample was peripheral blood. CDR3 in DNA: TGCAGCGTTGAAGGGGACAGGGAACTAACTGAAGCTTTCTTT. Protein product: CSVEGDRELTEAFF.